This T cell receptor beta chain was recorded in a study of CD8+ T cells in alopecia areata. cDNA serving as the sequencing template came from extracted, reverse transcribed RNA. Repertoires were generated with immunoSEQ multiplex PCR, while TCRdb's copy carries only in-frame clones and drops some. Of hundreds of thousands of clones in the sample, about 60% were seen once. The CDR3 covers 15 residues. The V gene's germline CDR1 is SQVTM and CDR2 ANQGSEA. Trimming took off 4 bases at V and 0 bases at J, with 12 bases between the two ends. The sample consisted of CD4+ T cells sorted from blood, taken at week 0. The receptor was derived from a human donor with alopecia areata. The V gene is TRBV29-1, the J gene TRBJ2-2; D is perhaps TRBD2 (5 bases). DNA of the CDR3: TGCAGCGTTGTCCCGGGGTTGACGAACACCGGGGAGCTGTTTTTT. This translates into CSVVPGLTNTGELFF.